This T cell receptor beta chain stems from a study of blood T cells in healthy people across ages. Study-wide results and limits: Per million T cells, the diversity of TCR beta decreased roughly linearly as age advanced.

Together with a sample-barcoded 5' primer, a J-beta primer mix was included in a second PCR lasting roughly 6 to 12 cycles. In TCRdb, the 5' RACE reads were re-called with MiXCR into one record per CDR3 protein. The sample has about 1.1 million distinct CDR3 sequences, around two fifths seen once; the top ten hold less than 15%. Germline lookup yields CDR1 ENHRY and CDR2 SYGVKD. V lost 3 bases, J lost 0 bases, and 2 bases lay in between. This CDR3 spans 13 amino acids. On this clonotype itself: Its antigen remains unknown.

Specimen: blood. V gene TRBV10-3 combines with J gene TRBJ2-2; no definite D call. The source is a man between 18 and 35 years old in good health. CDR3 bases: TGTGCCATCAGTGATTCGAACACCGGGGAGCTGTTTTTT. Residues: CAISDSNTGELFF.